This entry lists 18 T cell receptor beta chains sequenced from one sample in a study of cytomegalovirus exposure and HLA in healthy donors. This PCR relied on a set of 60 Vbeta primers and 13 Jbeta primers. Some clones are missing from TCRdb's copy, which holds only in-frame ones; the method was immunoSEQ multiplex PCR. Altogether approximately 100,000 clones are present, over 60% being singletons, with the ten largest covering over 4%. The sample taken for sequencing was PBMCs. These receptors originate from a female donor in good health and CMV-seropositive.

The gene calls are TRBV27 and TRBJ2-1, with TRBD2 matching 12 bases. V trimming: 6 bases; J trimming: 8 bases; junction bases outside the gene matches: 20. Germline assignment: CDR1 MNHEY and CDR2 SMNVEV (reference sequence). The CDR3 length is 19 residues. The CDR3 bases are TGTGCCAGCAGCTCAAGGCCCTTGCTAGCGGGGGGGCCACGGGATGAGCAGTTCTTC. This sequence encodes CASSSRPLLAGGPRDEQFF.

The chain has TRBV14 and TRBJ2-3, with 8 bases lining up with TRBD2. J gave up 3 bases and V 0 bases, and 8 bases lay outside the gene matches. CDR3 length equals 17 residues. Germline CDR1 is SGHDN and CDR2 is FVKESK. The CDR3 loop reads CASSQERGGPMTDTQYF. The CDR3 DNA reads as TGTGCCAGCAGCCAAGAACGGGGGGGCCCGATGACAGATACGCAGTATTTT.

This chain links TRBV5-1 with TRBJ2-7, with D uncertain. The CDR3 is made up of 12 amino acids. The V gene lost 2 bases and the J gene lost 5 bases, with 8 bases spanning the gap. Looked up from germline, CDR1 is SGHRS and CDR2 is YFSETQ. CDR3 sequence: CASSLRSHEQYF. Written as DNA, the CDR3 is TGCGCCAGCAGCTTACGCAGTCACGAGCAGTACTTC.

The CDR3 loop is CSVEEGAIDTIYF. CDR3 nucleotide sequence: TGCAGCGTTGAAGAGGGCGCGATAGATACCATATATTTT. The chain links TRBV29-1 to TRBJ1-3, with unresolved D. Germline CDR1 reads SQVTM; CDR2 reads ANQGSEA. The V gene lost 0 bases and the J gene lost 10 bases, with 13 bases spanning the gap. The CDR3 contains 13 residues. Complete variable domain (other parts from reference TRBV29-1 and TRBJ1-3): SAVISQKPSRDICQRGTSLTIQCQVDSQVTMMFWYRQQPGQSLTLIATANQGSEATYESGFVIDKFPISRPNLTFSTLTVSNMSPEDSSIYLCSVEEGAIDTIYFGEGSWLTVV.

The chain couples TRBV7-2 to TRBJ1-1, with D possibly TRBD1 on 5 matching bases. This CDR3 is 16 amino acids long. The germline CDR1 and CDR2 sequences are SGHTA and FQGNSA. V was pared by 5 bases and J by 0 bases, with 16 bases between. The CDR3, as DNA: TGTGCCAGCAGCAGAGACAGCCTCGGCATGAACACTGAAGCTTTCTTT. Its translation: CASSRDSLGMNTEAFF.

This rearrangement joins TRBV4-1 to TRBJ1-2; 7 nucleotides align to TRBD1. Germline lookup yields CDR1 MGHRA and CDR2 YSYEKL. The trim removed 1 base at V and 6 bases at J, leaving 5 bases unmatched. The CDR3 extends over 14 amino acids. The CDR3 bases are TGCGCCAGCAGCCAAGGTGCTCAGGGGGATGGCTACACCTTC. Its translation: CASSQGAQGDGYTF.

The chain combines TRBV13 with TRBJ1-3, with unresolved D. This CDR3 comprises 15 residues. Deletions cut 5 bases from V and 4 bases from J, with 15 bases between. Germline V CDR1 and CDR2: PRHDT, FYEKMQ (reference sequence). DNA of the CDR3: TGTGCCAGCAGCCAGAAACAAGTGCCAGGAAACACCATATATTTT. This encodes CASSQKQVPGNTIYF.

The CDR3 DNA sequence: TGTGCCAGCAGACAGGGGGCGCCGCGGAATTCACCCCTCCACTTT. It specifies CASRQGAPRNSPLHF. V usage is TRBV27 and J usage is TRBJ1-6; 9 bases line up with TRBD1. Germline values: CDR1 MNHEY, CDR2 SMNVEV (reference sequence). The CDR3 spans 15 residues. Trimming at V came to 6 bases and at J to 7 bases, leaving 7 bases not matched to a gene.

This clone was seen a few times. The J gene is TRBJ2-7, the V gene TRBV5-1, with TRBD2 as a possible D gene (6 bases). The ends were cut back, 5 bases at V and 3 bases at J, with 9 bases in the middle. Germline V gives CDR1 SGHRS, CDR2 YFSETQ. The CDR3 is 12 residues long. CDR3 nucleotides: TGCGCCAGCAGTCGAGCGGGCTACGAGCAGTACTTC. It encodes CASSRAGYEQYF.

The gene calls are TRBV5-1 and TRBJ2-3, with 9 nucleotides matching TRBD2. The trim removed 4 bases at V and 4 bases at J, leaving 4 bases unmatched. CDR3 length: 14 amino acids. Germline V gene lookup returns CDR1 SGHRS and CDR2 YFSETQ. CDR3 bases: TGCGCCAGCAGCCTGGAGCGGGGGGCAGATACGCAGTATTTT. Its translation: CASSLERGADTQYF.

This clone was counted only a few times. This chain connects TRBV2 to TRBJ1-2; possibly TRBD1 for D (6 bases). Trimming cost V 6 bases and J 8 bases, with 19 bases left between them. Germline values: CDR1 SNHLY, CDR2 FYNNEI. The CDR3 consists of 14 residues. CDR3 amino acids: CASSGTSALSGYTF. DNA for the CDR3: TGTGCCAGCAGCGGGACATCGGCTCTAAGCGGCTACACCTTC.

V and J are TRBV10-3 and TRBJ2-7, with 8 bases lining up with TRBD1. The CDR3 length is 14 residues. V lost 3 bases to trimming and J lost 7 bases; unmatched junction nucleotides: 8. Germline V gene data show CDR1 as ENHRY and CDR2 as SYGVKD. The CDR3 DNA reads TGTGCCATCAGTGAAAGCGGCAGGGGGCGTGAGCAGTACTTC. Protein product: CAISESGRGREQYF.

The CDR3 region has the DNA TGTGCCAGCAGCTCCAGGGGACACGGCACAGATACGCAGTATTTT. This codes for CASSSRGHGTDTQYF. V is TRBV7-6 and J is TRBJ2-3, with a possible D match to TRBD1 (6 bases). The CDR3 loop spans 15 amino acids. The V end lost 4 bases, the J end lost 1 base, and 12 bases lay between the germline ends. Per the germline V gene, CDR1 is SGHVS and CDR2 is FNYEAQ.

This rearrangement joins TRBV30 to TRBJ2-5; tentatively, D is TRBD1 (7 bases). This CDR3 comprises 16 residues. Looked up from germline, CDR1 is GTSNPN and CDR2 is SVGIG (reference sequence). Trimming cost V 0 bases and J 4 bases, with 18 bases left between them. CDR3 region: CAWSVPEGAPGETQYF. CDR3 sequence (DNA): TGTGCCTGGAGTGTACCGGAGGGGGCGCCAGGAGAGACCCAGTACTTC.

This clone was seen more than once but under ten times. Other DNA sequences in this specimen translate into the identical CDR3. V and J are TRBV19 and TRBJ2-7; TRBD1 matches 8 bases. With 1 base clipped from V and 1 base from J, the junction kept 3 bases outside the gene matches. This CDR3 region has 15 residues. Germline V gene lookup returns CDR1 LNHDA and CDR2 SQIVND (reference sequence). CDR3 protein: CASSIGTGLSYEQYF. The CDR3 DNA follows: TGTGCCAGTAGTATAGGGACAGGGTTATCCTACGAGCAGTACTTC.

This chain links TRBV27 with TRBJ1-1; 7 positions agree with TRBD1. Per the germline V gene, CDR1 is MNHEY and CDR2 is SMNVEV (reference sequence). CDR3 size: 12 residues. Germline trimming cut 5 bases from V and 11 bases from J; bases unmatched to any gene: 8. This CDR3 is CASSALTGWAFF. In nucleotides, the CDR3 is TGTGCCAGCAGTGCCTTGACAGGGTGGGCTTTCTTT.

The chain uses TRBV11-2 and TRBJ2-1; D perhaps matches TRBD2 (6 bases). The ends were cut back, 1 base at V and 9 bases at J, with 7 bases in the middle. The CDR3 totals 12 residues. Per germline, CDR1 SGHAT and CDR2 FQNNGV. CDR3: CASSLGGVEQFF. Written as DNA, the CDR3 is TGTGCCAGCAGCTTAGGCGGGGTTGAGCAGTTCTTC.

This rearrangement joins TRBV2 to TRBJ1-2; unclear D gene. CDR3 length: 11 amino acids. Trimming removed 10 bases at V and 8 bases at J, with 14 bases between. Germline values: CDR1 SNHLY, CDR2 FYNNEI. CDR3 protein: CAIIGGEGYTF. The CDR3 nucleotides are TGTGCCATCATTGGCGGGGAAGGCTACACCTTC.